This note documents a single T cell receptor beta chain sequence. In the study's own analysis: Researchers report that nucleated cell counts were estimated from reference gene primer amplification. Repertoires were generated with immunoSEQ multiplex PCR, while TCRdb's copy carries only in-frame clones and drops some. The DNA was the basis for D and trimming; V, J and clone size are from that table. Of a few hundred thousand clones listed, around three quarters are singletons. This sample stems from a study of blood T cell repertoires in COVID-19. About the study: Samples taken during acute and convalescent COVID-19 were collected in the United States, Italy and Spain. Sources were T cells, B-cell-depleted T cells, or PBMCs; the material itself was cDNA or gDNA.

This TCR was sampled from a woman in her sixties or seventies with acute or convalescent COVID-19. The sample was peripheral blood.

CDR3: CASSPDRYEQYV. CDR3 DNA sequence: TGTGCCAGCAGTCCGGACAGGTACGAGCAGTACGTC. The V call is TRBV2, the J call TRBJ2-7; 7 positions agree with TRBD1. This CDR3 is 12 amino acids long. With 5 bases clipped from V and 4 bases from J, the junction kept 2 bases outside the gene matches. CDR1 and CDR2 from the germline V gene are SNHLY and FYNNEI.